This T cell receptor beta chain comes out of a study of T cell changes during pregnancy in multiple sclerosis. Libraries were prepared by immunoSEQ multiplex PCR; TCRdb keeps only in-frame clonotypes and omits some of them. Of about 40,000 clones listed, 85% to 95% are singletons. The sample in question was CD4+ T cells from peripheral blood mononuclear cells, obtained after pregnancy. The TCR originated in a female donor with multiple sclerosis, enrolled in a pregnancy study.

Here the CDR3 reads CASSFSVRETQYF. DNA of the CDR3: TGTGCCAGCAGCTTTTCTGTTCGGGAGACCCAGTACTTC. V and J are TRBV5-4 and TRBJ2-5; unclear D gene. The CDR3 is 13 residues long. V was trimmed by 2 bases and J by 5 bases, leaving 10 bases between them. From germline, CDR1 is SGHNT and CDR2 YYREEE (reference sequence).